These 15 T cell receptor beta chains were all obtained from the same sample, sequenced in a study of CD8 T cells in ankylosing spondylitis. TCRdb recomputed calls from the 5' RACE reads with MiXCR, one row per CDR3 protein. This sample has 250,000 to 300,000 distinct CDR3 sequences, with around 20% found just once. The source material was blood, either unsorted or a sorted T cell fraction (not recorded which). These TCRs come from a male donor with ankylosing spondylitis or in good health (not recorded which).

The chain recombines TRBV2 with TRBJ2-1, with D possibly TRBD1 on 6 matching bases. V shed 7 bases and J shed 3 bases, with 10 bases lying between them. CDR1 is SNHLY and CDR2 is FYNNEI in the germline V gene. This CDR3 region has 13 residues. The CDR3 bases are TGTGCCAGCAACACAGGGTACTACAATGAGCAGTTCTTC. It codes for CASNTGYYNEQFF. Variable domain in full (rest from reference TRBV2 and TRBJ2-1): EPEVTQTPSHQVTQMGQEVILRCVPISNHLYFYWYRQILGQKVEFLVSFYNNEISEKSEIFDDQFSVERPDGSNFTLKIRSTKLEDSAMYFCASNTGYYNEQFFGPGTRLTVL.

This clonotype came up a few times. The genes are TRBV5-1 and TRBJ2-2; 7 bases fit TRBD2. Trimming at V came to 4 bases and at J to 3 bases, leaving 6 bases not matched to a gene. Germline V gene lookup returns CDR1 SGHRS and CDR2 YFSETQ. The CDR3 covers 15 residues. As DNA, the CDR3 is TGCGCCAGCAGCCCACGGGGGGACTACACCGGGGAGCTGTTTTTT. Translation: CASSPRGDYTGELFF. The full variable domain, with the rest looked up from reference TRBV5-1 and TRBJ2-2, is KAGVTQTPRYLIKTRGQQVTLSCSPISGHRSVSWYQQTPGQGLQFLFEYFSETQRNKGNFPGRFSGRQFSNSRSEMNVSTLELGDSALYLCASSPRGDYTGELFFGEGSRLTVL.

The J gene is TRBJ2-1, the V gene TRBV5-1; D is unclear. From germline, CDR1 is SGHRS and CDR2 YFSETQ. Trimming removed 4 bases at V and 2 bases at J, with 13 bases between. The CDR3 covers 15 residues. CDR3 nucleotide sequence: TGCGCCAGCAGCGGGGTTGGGAAAACCTACAATGAGCAGTTCTTC. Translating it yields CASSGVGKTYNEQFF. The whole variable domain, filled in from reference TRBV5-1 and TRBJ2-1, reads KAGVTQTPRYLIKTRGQQVTLSCSPISGHRSVSWYQQTPGQGLQFLFEYFSETQRNKGNFPGRFSGRQFSNSRSEMNVSTLELGDSALYLCASSGVGKTYNEQFFGPGTRLTVL.

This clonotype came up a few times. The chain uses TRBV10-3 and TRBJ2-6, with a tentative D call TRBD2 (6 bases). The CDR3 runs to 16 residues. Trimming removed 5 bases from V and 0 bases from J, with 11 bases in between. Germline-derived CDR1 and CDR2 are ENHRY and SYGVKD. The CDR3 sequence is CAISKSGLSGANVLTF. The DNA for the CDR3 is TGTGCCATCAGTAAGAGCGGGCTCTCTGGGGCCAACGTCCTGACTTTC.

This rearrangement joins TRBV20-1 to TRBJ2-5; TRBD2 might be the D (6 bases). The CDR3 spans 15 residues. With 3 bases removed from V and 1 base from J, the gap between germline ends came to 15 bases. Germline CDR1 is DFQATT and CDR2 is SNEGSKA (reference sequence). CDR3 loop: CSARDPSSVQETQYF. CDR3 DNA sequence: TGCAGTGCTAGGGACCCCTCTAGCGTCCAAGAGACCCAGTACTTC.

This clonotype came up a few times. For the CDR3, the DNA is TGTGCCAGCAGTTCTTCCTTGGATGAGCAGTTCTTC. Protein product: CASSSSLDEQFF. The V gene is TRBV6-6, the J gene TRBJ2-1; D is ambiguous. The CDR3 sequence is 12 residues long. Germline V lookup: CDR1 MNHNY, CDR2 SVGAGI (reference sequence). With 4 bases removed from V and 8 bases from J, the gap between germline ends came to 9 bases.

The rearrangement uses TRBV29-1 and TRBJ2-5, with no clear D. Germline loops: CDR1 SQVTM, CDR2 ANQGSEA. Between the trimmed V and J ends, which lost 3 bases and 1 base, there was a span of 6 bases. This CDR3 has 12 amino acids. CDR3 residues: CSVDSPQETQYF. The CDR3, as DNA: TGCAGCGTTGACAGTCCCCAAGAGACCCAGTACTTC.

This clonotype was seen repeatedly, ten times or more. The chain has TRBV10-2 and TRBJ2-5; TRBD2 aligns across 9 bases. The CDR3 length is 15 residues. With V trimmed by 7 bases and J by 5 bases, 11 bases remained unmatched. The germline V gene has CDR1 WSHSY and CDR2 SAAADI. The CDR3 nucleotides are TGCGCCAGCATGCCCTTAGCGGGAGTTCGGGAGACCCAGTACTTC. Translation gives CASMPLAGVRETQYF.

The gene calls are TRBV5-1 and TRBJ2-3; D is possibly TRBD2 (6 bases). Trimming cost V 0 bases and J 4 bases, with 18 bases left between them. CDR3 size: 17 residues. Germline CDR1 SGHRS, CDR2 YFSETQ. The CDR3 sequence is CASSLVRGRAEADTQYF. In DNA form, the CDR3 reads TGCGCCAGCAGCTTGGTTCGGGGGAGAGCGGAGGCAGATACGCAGTATTTT. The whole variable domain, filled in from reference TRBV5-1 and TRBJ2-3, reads KAGVTQTPRYLIKTRGQQVTLSCSPISGHRSVSWYQQTPGQGLQFLFEYFSETQRNKGNFPGRFSGRQFSNSRSEMNVSTLELGDSALYLCASSLVRGRAEADTQYFGPGTRLTVL.

Here the CDR3 DNA reads TGCAGTGCTAGAGATGACGGCGGGACGGATACGCAGTATTTT. It is translated as CSARDDGGTDTQYF. This rearrangement joins TRBV20-1 to TRBJ2-3; D is possibly TRBD2 (6 bases). Germline assignment: CDR1 DFQATT and CDR2 SNEGSKA (reference sequence). The V end was cut by 0 bases, the J end by 6 bases, with 13 bases between. There are 14 residues in the CDR3.

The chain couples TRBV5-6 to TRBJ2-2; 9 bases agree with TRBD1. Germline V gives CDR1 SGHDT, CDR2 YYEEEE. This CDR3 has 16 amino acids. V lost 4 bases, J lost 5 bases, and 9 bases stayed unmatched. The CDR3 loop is CASSPPGTGSTGELFF. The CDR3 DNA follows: TGTGCCAGCAGCCCACCAGGGACAGGGAGTACCGGGGAGCTGTTTTTT.

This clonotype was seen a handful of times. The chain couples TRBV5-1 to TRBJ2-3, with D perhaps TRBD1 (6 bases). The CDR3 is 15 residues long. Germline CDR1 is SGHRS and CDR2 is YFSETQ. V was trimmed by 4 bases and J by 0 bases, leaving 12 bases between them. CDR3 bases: TGCGCCAGCAGCCCGAGGGGGACCAGCACAGATACGCAGTATTTT. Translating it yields CASSPRGTSTDTQYF.

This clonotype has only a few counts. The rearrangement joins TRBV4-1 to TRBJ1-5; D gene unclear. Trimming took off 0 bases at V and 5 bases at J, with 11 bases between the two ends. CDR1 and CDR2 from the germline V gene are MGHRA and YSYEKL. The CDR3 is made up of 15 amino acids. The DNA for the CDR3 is TGCGCCAGCAGCCAAGACGGGGTCCCTTATCAGCCCCAGCATTTT. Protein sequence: CASSQDGVPYQPQHF.

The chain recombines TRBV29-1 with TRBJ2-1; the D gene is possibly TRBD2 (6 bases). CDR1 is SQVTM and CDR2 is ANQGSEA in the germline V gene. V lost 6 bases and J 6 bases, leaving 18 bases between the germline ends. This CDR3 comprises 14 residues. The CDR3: CSVERESWINEQFF. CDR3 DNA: TGCAGCGTCGAACGGGAGAGCTGGATCAATGAGCAGTTCTTC.

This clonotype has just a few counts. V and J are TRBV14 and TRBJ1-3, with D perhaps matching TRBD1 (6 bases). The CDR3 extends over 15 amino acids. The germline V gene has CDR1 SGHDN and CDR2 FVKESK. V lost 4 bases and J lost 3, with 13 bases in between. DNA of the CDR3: TGTGCCAGCAGCCGGGACACCCCCTTTGGAAACACCATATATTTT. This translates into CASSRDTPFGNTIYF.